These 30 T cell receptor beta chains were sequenced from one sample in a study of T cell responses to AZD1222 COVID-19 vaccine. Clones were sequenced by immunoSEQ multiplex PCR, and TCRdb holds only the in-frame ones, with some missing. The table has roughly 120,000 clones, 80% to 90% seen once; the top ten hold around 4%. Sequenced here: peripheral blood, sampled on day 0 of AZD1222 vaccination. The receptors were gathered from an adult in good health.

This clone was observed a handful of times. The chain combines TRBV28 with TRBJ1-5, with no clear D. V was shortened by 4 bases and J by 1 base, with 8 bases between the two germline ends. This CDR3 contains 14 residues. CDR1 MDHEN and CDR2 SYDVKM come from the germline V gene. In DNA form, the CDR3 reads TGTGCCAGCAGTTCAATCCAGAGCAATCAGCCCCAGCATTTT. It encodes CASSSIQSNQPQHF.

The chain carries TRBV6-5 and TRBJ1-6, with D unclear. The length of the CDR3 is 14 residues. V dropped 9 bases and J dropped 0 bases, with 9 bases sitting between them. Germline CDR1 reads MNHEY; CDR2 reads SVGAGI. DNA for the CDR3: TGTGCCAGTACCTTAAGCTCCTATAATTCACCCCTCCACTTT. This codes for CASTLSSYNSPLHF.

The chain links TRBV6-5 to TRBJ1-2, with 9 bases aligning to TRBD1. Looked up from germline, CDR1 is MNHEY and CDR2 is SVGAGI. The J segment lost 5 bases and the V segment lost 5 bases, leaving 3 bases of the junction unmatched. This CDR3 is 13 amino acids long. The DNA of the CDR3 is TGTGCCAGCAGTCGGACAGGGGAGTATGGCTACACCTTC. Its protein is CASSRTGEYGYTF.

The chain couples TRBV5-1 to TRBJ1-4; D is ambiguous. V lost 4 bases and J 2 bases, leaving 9 bases between the germline ends. Germline lookup yields CDR1 SGHRS and CDR2 YFSETQ. This CDR3 comprises 14 residues. The CDR3 here is CASSAGGTNEKLFF. CDR3 bases: TGCGCCAGCAGCGCAGGAGGGACTAATGAAAAACTGTTTTTT. Supplemented by reference TRBV5-1 and TRBJ1-4, the full variable domain reads KAGVTQTPRYLIKTRGQQVTLSCSPISGHRSVSWYQQTPGQGLQFLFEYFSETQRNKGNFPGRFSGRQFSNSRSEMNVSTLELGDSALYLCASSAGGTNEKLFFGSGTQLSVL.

The chain combines TRBV6-2 or TRBV6-3 with TRBJ1-1; D unresolved. The CDR3 extends over 14 amino acids. Germline V gives CDR1 MNHEY, CDR2 SVGEGT. V was pared by 4 bases and J by 12 bases, with 21 bases between. The CDR3 DNA is TGTGCCAGCAGTTCCCCGGGCGCGGCCGGGTCTTCTTTCTTT. This encodes CASSSPGAAGSSFF.

The chain combines TRBV28 with TRBJ1-2, with D unclear. The CDR3 loop spans 14 amino acids. From germline, CDR1 is MDHEN and CDR2 SYDVKM. V lost 2 bases, J lost 4 bases, and 11 bases lay in between. This CDR3 reads CASSLGRVGYGYTF. The DNA for the CDR3 is TGTGCCAGCAGTTTAGGTCGGGTTGGCTATGGCTACACCTTC.

The CDR3: CASSAPGRNEKLFF. The CDR3 DNA reads TGTGCCAGCAGCGCCCCGGGACGGAATGAAAAACTGTTTTTT. This chain links TRBV9 with TRBJ1-4, with D tentatively TRBD1 (5 bases). In germline, CDR1 is SGDLS, CDR2 YYNGEE. CDR3 length: 14 amino acids. With 3 bases removed from V and 5 bases from J, the gap between germline ends came to 11 bases.

The chain uses TRBV10-1 and TRBJ1-1, with a tentative D call TRBD1 (5 bases). V was clipped by 6 bases and J by 7 bases, with 12 bases between them. This CDR3 is 12 amino acids long. Germline loops: CDR1 WNHNN, CDR2 SYGVQD (reference sequence). The CDR3 is CASSRAFGEAFF. CDR3 nucleotides: TGCGCCAGCAGCAGGGCTTTCGGTGAAGCTTTCTTT.

The chain is built from TRBV12-3 or TRBV12-4 and TRBJ1-1, with D unclear. The CDR3 covers 13 residues. Trimming pared 3 bases from V and 6 bases from J, leaving 11 bases between. Written as DNA, the CDR3 is TGTGCCAGCAGTTTGTGGGGTTCGGCTGAAGCTTTCTTT. Amino acids: CASSLWGSAEAFF.

V gene TRBV6-2 or TRBV6-3 combines with J gene TRBJ2-3, with D perhaps matching TRBD1 or TRBD2 (6 bases each). CDR1 and CDR2 (germline): MNHEY, SVGEGT. V was trimmed by 2 bases and J by 1 base, leaving 10 bases between them. This CDR3 has 15 amino acids. CDR3 amino acids: CASSYGGGRTDTQYF. As DNA, the CDR3 is TGTGCCAGCAGTTACGGAGGGGGTCGCACAGATACGCAGTATTTT.

The chain couples TRBV21-1 to TRBJ2-5; the D call of TRBD1 is as the table states it, not checked on the DNA. TRBV21-1 is tagged as a pseudogene. The CDR3 sequence is 13 residues long. CDR3 coding DNA: TGTGCCCCCCAGAAGGACAGAAAAGAGACCCAGTACTTC. Protein product: CAPQKDRKETQYF.

The chain employs TRBV6-1 and TRBJ1-4, with 8 bases aligning to TRBD1. CDR1 is MNHNS and CDR2 is SASEGT in the germline V gene. The CDR3 contains 16 residues. After removal of 4 bases from V and 5 bases from J, the junction contained 9 bases not matched to a gene. CDR3 protein: CASSGRDRPMNEKLFF. The CDR3 region has the DNA TGTGCCAGCAGTGGCCGGGACAGGCCTATGAATGAAAAACTGTTTTTT.

The CDR3 loop reads CASSLRGGTNTGELFF. In DNA, the CDR3 is TGTGCCAGCAGTTTGAGGGGGGGAACGAACACCGGGGAGCTGTTTTTT. The chain combines TRBV6-6 with TRBJ2-2; D is perhaps TRBD2 (7 bases). This CDR3 has 16 amino acids. CDR1 and CDR2 (germline): MNHNY, SVGAGI (reference sequence). V lost 4 bases and J 0 bases, leaving 12 bases between the germline ends.

The genes are TRBV5-1 and TRBJ2-1; 7 bases align to TRBD1. J lost 12 bases, V lost 3 bases, and 9 bases had no gene match. CDR3 length: 13 residues. Germline assignment: CDR1 SGHRS and CDR2 YFSETQ. The CDR3 nucleotides read TGCGCCAGCAGCTCCGGGACAGACAAAGTGCAGTTCTTC. Translating it yields CASSSGTDKVQFF.

The J gene is TRBJ2-2, the V gene TRBV4-3; TRBD2 matches 8 bases. The V and J ends lost 3 bases and 3 bases, in that order; junction bases with no gene match: 9. CDR1 and CDR2 from the germline V gene are LGHNA and YSLEER. The CDR3 is 17 residues long. In nucleotides, the CDR3 is TGCGCCAGCAGCCACGACTTCGGGGGGGCCGACACCGGGGAGCTGTTTTTT. Its translation: CASSHDFGGADTGELFF.

This clone occurred a few times. J is TRBJ1-2 and V is TRBV24-1, with no clear D. The V end lost 9 bases, the J end lost 4 bases, and 11 bases lay between the germline ends. There are 12 residues in the CDR3. Germline V CDR1 and CDR2: KGHDR, SFDVKD. The CDR3 loop is CATEREGYGYTF. The CDR3 DNA is TGTGCCACCGAGAGGGAGGGCTATGGCTACACCTTC.

V and J are TRBV9 and TRBJ2-5; D perhaps matches TRBD1 (5 bases). V lost 3 bases and J 3 bases, leaving 12 bases between the germline ends. The CDR3 is 14 residues long. The germline gives CDR1 SGDLS, CDR2 YYNGEE. The CDR3 reads CASSARQYEETQYF. CDR3 sequence (DNA): TGTGCCAGCAGCGCCCGACAGTATGAAGAGACCCAGTACTTC.

The chain combines TRBV4-2 with TRBJ1-3, with D possibly matching TRBD1 (5 bases). Germline assignment: CDR1 LGHNA and CDR2 YNFKEQ. Trimming took off 2 bases at V and 1 base at J, with 12 bases between the two ends. The CDR3 contains 16 residues. CDR3 region: CASSQTPGGSGNTIYF. DNA of the CDR3: TGTGCCAGCAGCCAAACACCTGGGGGGTCTGGAAACACCATATATTTT.

This chain links TRBV3-1 (or the pseudogene TRBV3-2) with TRBJ2-2, with D unresolved. V was clipped by 2 bases and J by 4 bases, with 2 bases between them. The germline V gene encodes CDR1 LGHDT and CDR2 YNNKEL (reference sequence). The CDR3 loop spans 12 amino acids. CDR3 in DNA: TGTGCCAGCAGCCAATCCACCGGGGAGCTGTTTTTT. This translates into CASSQSTGELFF.

The genes are TRBV30 and TRBJ2-4; TRBD1 matches 9 bases. This CDR3 spans 14 amino acids. From germline, CDR1 is GTSNPN and CDR2 SVGIG (reference sequence). Trimming cost V 7 bases and J 3 bases; bases outside gene matches: 7. CDR3 protein: CALGQGKGKNIQYF. CDR3 DNA: TGTGCCTTAGGACAGGGGAAAGGCAAAAACATTCAGTACTTC.

V and J are TRBV5-4 and TRBJ2-3; no firm D call. The CDR3 is 13 residues long. The V end was cut by 5 bases, the J end by 1 base, with 8 bases between. The V gene's germline CDR1 is SGHNT and CDR2 YYREEE (reference sequence). CDR3 in DNA: TGTGCCAGCAGTTCCGAACGCACAGATACGCAGTATTTT. It is translated as CASSSERTDTQYF.

The chain is built from TRBV28 and TRBJ2-2; 7 bases are shared with TRBD2. Germline trimming cut 5 bases from V and 6 bases from J; bases unmatched to any gene: 9. There are 15 residues in the CDR3. Per the germline V gene, CDR1 is MDHEN and CDR2 is SYDVKM. CDR3 bases: TGTGCCAGCAGTAGCGCGGGAGAGGGTGCCGGGGAGCTGTTTTTT. Encoded protein: CASSSAGEGAGELFF.

J is TRBJ2-7 and V is TRBV5-1; 9 bases match TRBD2. The CDR3 has 15 residues. Germline V gene sequence: CDR1 SGHRS, CDR2 YFSETQ. V lost 0 bases and J lost 2; bases outside the gene matches: 3. The CDR3 nucleotides read TGCGCCAGCAGCTTGGCCGGGACTAGCACCTACGAGCAGTACTTC. Amino acids: CASSLAGTSTYEQYF.

V is TRBV6-1 and J is TRBJ2-2; TRBD2 might be the D (6 bases). Germline CDR1 and CDR2: MNHNS and SASEGT. V lost 3 bases, J lost 5 bases, and 10 bases lay in between. The CDR3 covers 14 residues. This CDR3 is CASSEQRVTGELFF. The CDR3 nucleotides read TGTGCCAGCAGTGAGCAGCGGGTTACCGGGGAGCTGTTTTTT.

The V and J genes are TRBV19 and TRBJ1-5, with a possible D match to TRBD1 (6 bases). The ends were cut back, 4 bases at V and 5 bases at J, with 24 bases in the middle. The CDR3 spans 18 residues. Germline V gene data show CDR1 as LNHDA and CDR2 as SQIVND (reference sequence). The CDR3 is CASSRQVGTTLIDQPQHF. The CDR3 DNA sequence: TGTGCCAGTAGTAGGCAGGTGGGGACAACCCTGATTGATCAGCCCCAGCATTTT.

This chain's CDR3 is CATADRGTLYGYTF. CDR3 DNA: TGTGCCACCGCGGACAGGGGGACCCTTTATGGCTACACCTTC. V is TRBV19 and J is TRBJ1-2; TRBD1 matches at 10 bases. The CDR3 runs 14 residues. Trimming took 10 bases from V and 5 from J; bases not matched to a gene: 10. Germline-derived CDR1 and CDR2 are LNHDA and SQIVND (reference sequence).

The V and J genes are TRBV6-6 and TRBJ2-1; unclear D gene. The CDR3 totals 13 residues. Germline values: CDR1 MNHNY, CDR2 SVGAGI (reference sequence). Deletions cut 2 bases from V and 9 bases from J, with 11 bases between. The CDR3: CASSYPNPGEQFF. CDR3 DNA sequence: TGTGCCAGCAGTTACCCAAACCCCGGTGAGCAGTTCTTC.

This chain uses TRBV5-1 with TRBJ2-2; D is possibly TRBD2 (5 bases). V was pared by 4 bases and J by 3 bases, with 19 bases between. The CDR3 runs 17 residues. The germline V gene encodes CDR1 SGHRS and CDR2 YFSETQ. CDR3 DNA sequence: TGCGCCAGCAGCGCACGGATTACGGGGATCTACACCGGGGAGCTGTTTTTT. The encoded protein is CASSARITGIYTGELFF. The full variable domain, rest sourced from reference TRBV5-1 and TRBJ2-2, is KAGVTQTPRYLIKTRGQQVTLSCSPISGHRSVSWYQQTPGQGLQFLFEYFSETQRNKGNFPGRFSGRQFSNSRSEMNVSTLELGDSALYLCASSARITGIYTGELFFGEGSRLTVL.

The chain's CDR3 is CASSRNIQYF. The DNA of the CDR3 is TGTGCCAGCAGCCGGAACATTCAGTACTTC. The chain employs TRBV7-8 and TRBJ2-4; D is undetermined. Looked up from germline, CDR1 is SGHVS and CDR2 is FQNEAQ. The ends were cut back, 5 bases at V and 7 bases at J, with 3 bases in the middle. This CDR3 contains 10 residues.

This clone appeared a few times. The rearrangement links TRBV6-1 to TRBJ1-2, with D unclear. CDR1 MNHNS and CDR2 SASEGT come from the germline V gene. The CDR3 has 12 amino acids. The V end lost 3 bases, the J end lost 2 bases, and 4 bases lay between the germline ends. The CDR3 DNA is TGTGCCAGCAGTGACAGAAACTATGGCTACACCTTC. Amino acids: CASSDRNYGYTF.